The 20 T cell receptor beta chains reported below all come from one sample, sequenced in a study of blood T cell repertoires in COVID-19. Assay used: immunoSEQ multiplex PCR; TCRdb lists only in-frame clones, some missing. The repertoire holds tens of thousands of clones, with around 84% as singletons. Sequenced material: peripheral blood. The receptors were sampled from a human donor in a cohort sampled during active COVID-19.

This chain links TRBV2 with TRBJ1-6, with D tentatively TRBD1 (6 bases). The CDR3 is made up of 16 amino acids. Deletions cut 6 bases from V and 5 bases from J, with 17 bases between. Germline V gene sequence: CDR1 SNHLY, CDR2 FYNNEI. This chain's CDR3 is CASSAQGLENNSPLHF. The CDR3 region has the DNA TGTGCCAGCAGCGCCCAGGGGTTGGAAAATAATTCACCCCTCCACTTT. The variable domain in full, completed from reference TRBV2 and TRBJ1-6, reads EPEVTQTPSHQVTQMGQEVILRCVPISNHLYFYWYRQILGQKVEFLVSFYNNEISEKSEIFDDQFSVERPDGSNFTLKIRSTKLEDSAMYFCASSAQGLENNSPLHFGNGTRLTVT.

The chain combines TRBV9 with TRBJ2-5; 15 bases are shared with TRBD2. V was clipped by 3 bases and J by 4 bases; unmatched bases: 7. The CDR3 loop spans 17 amino acids. Per germline, CDR1 SGDLS and CDR2 YYNGEE. The CDR3 here is CASSATGTSGRLETQYF. DNA of the CDR3: TGTGCCAGCAGCGCCACCGGGACTAGCGGGAGGCTAGAGACCCAGTACTTC.

This sequence joins TRBV5-1 and TRBJ1-2; D is possibly TRBD1 (6 bases). Germline CDR1 reads SGHRS; CDR2 reads YFSETQ. The CDR3 spans 16 residues. Between the trimmed V and J ends, which lost 4 bases and 0 bases, there was a span of 16 bases. Here the CDR3 reads CASSTDWTEANYGYTF. The CDR3 region has the DNA TGCGCCAGCAGCACCGACTGGACAGAAGCTAACTATGGCTACACCTTC.

A single count supports this clone. The junction departs from the called germline gene at one end, perhaps through a read error. The J gene is TRBJ2-1, the V gene TRBV15, with TRBD2 matching 11 bases. CDR3 length equals 13 residues. Germline lookup yields CDR1 LNHNV and CDR2 YYDKDF (reference sequence). The CDR3 here is CATSRDKLAGVLF. The CDR3 region has the DNA TGTGCCACCAGCAGAGACAAACTAGCGGGAGTGCTCTTC.

The rearrangement uses TRBV5-4 and TRBJ1-6, with D perhaps matching TRBD1 (6 bases). CDR3 length: 15 amino acids. Germline loops: CDR1 SGHNT, CDR2 YYREEE (reference sequence). V lost 1 base to trimming and J lost 7 bases, with 12 bases between them. The CDR3, as DNA: TGTGCCAGCAGCTTGCCCCCAGGGGAGAATTCACCCCTCCACTTT. Its translation is CASSLPPGENSPLHF.

The chain is built from TRBV9 and TRBJ2-7; 9 bases align to TRBD1. Germline V gene data show CDR1 as SGDLS and CDR2 as YYNGEE. The CDR3 runs to 15 residues. Trimming cost V 4 bases and J 0 bases; bases outside gene matches: 5. The CDR3 here is CASSIGQGSSYEQYF. Here the CDR3 DNA reads TGTGCCAGCAGCATAGGACAGGGGAGCTCCTACGAGCAGTACTTC. The entire variable domain, with the rest obtained from reference TRBV9 and TRBJ2-7, is as follows: DSGVTQTPKHLITATGQRVTLRCSPRSGDLSVYWYQQSLDQGLQFLIQYYNGEERAKGNILERFSAQQFPDLHSELNLSSLELGDSALYFCASSIGQGSSYEQYFGPGTRLTVT.

The V call is TRBV28, the J call TRBJ1-2; possibly TRBD1 for D (5 bases). The CDR3 is 14 amino acids. V was trimmed by 6 bases and J by 4 bases, leaving 15 bases between them. The germline V gene encodes CDR1 MDHEN and CDR2 SYDVKM. CDR3 region: CASSSLSGIYGYTF. DNA of the CDR3: TGTGCCAGCAGCAGCTTATCAGGGATCTATGGCTACACCTTC.

V gene TRBV18 combines with J gene TRBJ2-7; no firm D call. With 6 bases removed from V and 1 base from J, the gap between germline ends came to 13 bases. The CDR3 is made up of 14 amino acids. CDR1 and CDR2 from the germline V gene are KGHSH and LQKENI. Here the CDR3 reads CASSLSTGSYEQYF. The CDR3 DNA reads TGTGCCAGCTCCCTCTCGACTGGTTCCTACGAGCAGTACTTC.

A few counts support this clone. This chain connects TRBV2 to TRBJ2-2, with D possibly matching TRBD1 (6 bases). Trimming took off 6 bases at V and 5 bases at J, with 16 bases between the two ends. From germline, CDR1 is SNHLY and CDR2 FYNNEI. The CDR3 extends over 15 amino acids. The CDR3 DNA follows: TGTGCCAGCAGGGGAATACAGGGATCGACCGGGGAGCTGTTTTTT. Protein sequence: CASRGIQGSTGELFF.

The rearrangement links TRBV7-9 to TRBJ1-6; 7 bases match TRBD1. CDR3 length: 14 residues. Germline loops: CDR1 SEHNR, CDR2 FQNEAQ (reference sequence). Trimming took 6 bases from V and 10 from J; bases not matched to a gene: 9. CDR3 loop: CASRPTGAVSPLHF. CDR3 nucleotides: TGTGCCAGCAGACCAACAGGGGCAGTATCACCCCTCCACTTT. The full variable domain, completed using reference TRBV7-9 and TRBJ1-6, is DTGVSQNPRHKITKRGQNVTFRCDPISEHNRLYWYRQTLGQGPEFLTYFQNEAQLEKSRLLSDRFSAERPKGSFSTLEIQRTEQGDSAMYLCASRPTGAVSPLHFGNGTRLTVT.

The chain couples TRBV11-2 to TRBJ1-2; 9 nucleotides agree with TRBD1. CDR3 length: 14 residues. The V gene end was trimmed by 5 bases and the J gene end by 4 bases; junction bases not matched to a gene: 5. Germline CDR1 is SGHAT and CDR2 is FQNNGV. CDR3 residues: CASSPGQGSYGYTF. The CDR3 region has the DNA TGTGCCAGCAGCCCGGGACAGGGCAGCTATGGCTACACCTTC.

The genes are TRBV19 and TRBJ2-7; 8 bases are shared with TRBD1. Germline CDR1 and CDR2: LNHDA and SQIVND (reference sequence). The J segment lost 6 bases and the V segment lost 7 bases, leaving 11 bases of the junction unmatched. This CDR3 is 14 amino acids long. The CDR3 DNA reads as TGTGCCAGTACAGGGACAGGAGAACTTAGCGAGCAGTACTTC. This sequence encodes CASTGTGELSEQYF.

A remark on this clone: At one of its ends the junction is not consistent with the germline gene, which may arise from a read error. V gene TRBV7-7 combines with J gene TRBJ2-5; 10 bases map to TRBD1. The length of the CDR3 is 14 residues. CDR1 is SSHAT, CDR2 FNYEAQ, per germline (reference sequence). CDR3 nucleotide sequence: TGTGCTAGCAGCTCGGGACAGGGGTTGGAGACCCAGTACTTC. It translates to CASSSGQGLETQYF.

The CDR3 bases are TGCGCCAGCAGCTTGGCGGTAGCGCCTCCCTACGAGCAGTACTTC. Translating it yields CASSLAVAPPYEQYF. The genes are TRBV5-1 and TRBJ2-7, with D tentatively TRBD2 (5 bases). Germline CDR1 is SGHRS and CDR2 is YFSETQ. Trimming stripped 0 bases from V and 2 bases from J, with 12 bases between. The CDR3 consists of 15 residues.

The V gene is TRBV2, the J gene TRBJ1-3, with TRBD1 as a possible D gene (6 bases). V gave up 7 bases and J gave up 0 bases, with 13 bases separating them. CDR3 length equals 15 residues. The germline CDR1 and CDR2 sequences are SNHLY and FYNNEI. This CDR3 is CASTTDRSSGNTIYF. CDR3 bases: TGTGCCAGCACCACGGACAGATCCTCTGGAAACACCATATATTTT.

V usage is TRBV7-9 and J usage is TRBJ2-1, with 7 bases identical to TRBD1. Germline V gene lookup returns CDR1 SEHNR and CDR2 FQNEAQ (reference sequence). CDR3 size: 15 residues. V was clipped by 6 bases and J by 2 bases; unmatched bases: 7. The CDR3, as DNA: TGTGCCAGCAGTGAACAGGGGTCGCCCTACAATGAGCAGTTCTTC. Translating it yields CASSEQGSPYNEQFF.

The chain couples TRBV10-3 to TRBJ2-1, with TRBD1 matching 9 bases. The germline V gene encodes CDR1 ENHRY and CDR2 SYGVKD. The CDR3 covers 14 residues. V lost 4 bases, J lost 3 bases, and 1 base stayed unmatched. The chain's CDR3 is CAISGDRVYNEQFF. The CDR3 coding sequence is TGTGCCATCAGTGGGGACAGGGTCTACAATGAGCAGTTCTTC.

V gene TRBV5-6 combines with J gene TRBJ2-2; 12 bases line up with TRBD2. This CDR3 contains 19 residues. From germline, CDR1 is SGHDT and CDR2 YYEEEE. V trimming: 4 bases; J trimming: 4 bases; junction bases outside the gene matches: 14. This CDR3 is CASSLFILAGGKGTGELFF. The CDR3 DNA sequence: TGTGCCAGCAGCCTATTCATCCTAGCGGGAGGGAAGGGCACCGGGGAGCTGTTTTTT.

J is TRBJ1-2 and V is TRBV29-1; 7 positions agree with TRBD1. V shed 3 bases and J 2 bases; nucleotides not matched to a gene: 3. Germline CDR1 reads SQVTM; CDR2 reads ANQGSEA. CDR3 length equals 13 residues. The CDR3 spells CSVERDRNYGYTF. CDR3 bases: TGCAGCGTTGAGAGGGACAGAAACTATGGCTACACCTTC.

The genes are TRBV5-1 and TRBJ2-5; the D gene is possibly TRBD2 (5 bases). CDR3 length: 12 amino acids. Germline V gene data show CDR1 as SGHRS and CDR2 as YFSETQ. V gave up 1 base and J gave up 5 bases, with 6 bases separating them. DNA for the CDR3: TGCGCCAGCAGCTTGAGAGGGGAGACCCAGTACTTC. Amino acid sequence: CASSLRGETQYF.